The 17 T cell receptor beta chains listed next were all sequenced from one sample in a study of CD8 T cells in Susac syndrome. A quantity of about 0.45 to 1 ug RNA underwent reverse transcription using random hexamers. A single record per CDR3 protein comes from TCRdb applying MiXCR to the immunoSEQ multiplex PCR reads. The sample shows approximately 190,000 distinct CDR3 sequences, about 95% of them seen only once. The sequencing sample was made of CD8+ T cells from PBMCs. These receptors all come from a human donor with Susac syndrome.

The CDR3 coding sequence is TGTGCCAGCAGTTTTGAAGGTGGGAATTCACCCCTCCACTTT. Translated, it gives CASSFEGGNSPLHF. The V and J genes are TRBV12-3 or TRBV12-4 and TRBJ1-6; D ambiguous. The germline V and J ends were trimmed by 3 bases and 7 bases, with 10 bases remaining between them. The CDR3 has 14 amino acids.

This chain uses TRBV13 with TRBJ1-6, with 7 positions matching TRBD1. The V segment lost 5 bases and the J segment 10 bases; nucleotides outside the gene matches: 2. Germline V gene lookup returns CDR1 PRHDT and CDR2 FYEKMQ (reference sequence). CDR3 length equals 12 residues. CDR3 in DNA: TGTGCCAGCAGCCCCAGGGGGTCACCCCTCCACTTT. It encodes CASSPRGSPLHF.

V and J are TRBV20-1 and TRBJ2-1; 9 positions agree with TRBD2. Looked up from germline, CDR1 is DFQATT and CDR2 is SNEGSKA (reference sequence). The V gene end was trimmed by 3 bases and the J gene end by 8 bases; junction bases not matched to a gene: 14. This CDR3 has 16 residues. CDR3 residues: CSAREEREARGDEQFF. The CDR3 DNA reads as TGCAGTGCTAGGGAGGAGCGGGAGGCTCGTGGGGATGAGCAGTTCTTC.

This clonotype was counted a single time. The CDR3 is CSVPGYTGELFF. CDR3 coding DNA: TGCAGCGTTCCCGGATACACCGGGGAGCTGTTTTTT. The rearrangement uses TRBV29-1 and TRBJ2-2; D is undetermined. The CDR3 is 12 residues long. V was trimmed by 5 bases and J by 3 bases, leaving 7 bases between them. Germline V CDR1 and CDR2: SQVTM, ANQGSEA.

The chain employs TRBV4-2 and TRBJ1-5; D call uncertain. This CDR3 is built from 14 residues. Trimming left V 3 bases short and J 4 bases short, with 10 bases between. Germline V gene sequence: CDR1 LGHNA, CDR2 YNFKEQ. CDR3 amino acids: CASSHLLLNQPQHF. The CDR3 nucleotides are TGTGCCAGCAGCCATCTTCTTCTGAATCAGCCCCAGCATTTT.

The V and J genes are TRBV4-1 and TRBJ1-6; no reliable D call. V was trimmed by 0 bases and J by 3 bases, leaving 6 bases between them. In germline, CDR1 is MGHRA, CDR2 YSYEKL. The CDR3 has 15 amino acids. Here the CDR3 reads CASSQDPFYNSPLHF. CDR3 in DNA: TGCGCCAGCAGCCAAGATCCCTTCTATAATTCACCCCTCCACTTT.

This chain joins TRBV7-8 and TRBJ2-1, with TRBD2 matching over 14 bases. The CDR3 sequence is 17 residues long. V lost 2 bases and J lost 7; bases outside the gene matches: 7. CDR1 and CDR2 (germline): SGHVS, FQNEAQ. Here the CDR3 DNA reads TGTGCCAGCAGCTTAAAAGTTGGGACTAGCGGGAGTAATGAGCAGTTCTTC. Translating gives CASSLKVGTSGSNEQFF.

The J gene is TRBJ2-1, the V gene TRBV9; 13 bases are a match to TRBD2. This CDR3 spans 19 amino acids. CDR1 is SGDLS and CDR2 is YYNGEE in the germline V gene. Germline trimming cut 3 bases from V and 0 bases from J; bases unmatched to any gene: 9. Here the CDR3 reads CASSGRGTSGTSSYNEQFF. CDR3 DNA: TGTGCCAGCAGCGGACGGGGGACTAGCGGGACCAGCTCCTACAATGAGCAGTTCTTC.

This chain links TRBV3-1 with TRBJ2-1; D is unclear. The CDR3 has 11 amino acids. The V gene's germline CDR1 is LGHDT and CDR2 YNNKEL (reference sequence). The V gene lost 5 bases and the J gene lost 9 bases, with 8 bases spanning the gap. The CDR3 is CASSFLGEQFF. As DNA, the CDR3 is TGTGCCAGCAGCTTCCTCGGTGAGCAGTTCTTC.

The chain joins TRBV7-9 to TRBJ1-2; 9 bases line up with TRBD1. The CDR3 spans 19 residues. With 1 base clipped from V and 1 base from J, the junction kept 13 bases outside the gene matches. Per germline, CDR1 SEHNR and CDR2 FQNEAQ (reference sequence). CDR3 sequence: CASSLGLRPTGGFNYGYTF. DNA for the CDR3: TGTGCCAGCAGCTTAGGTCTTCGACCGACAGGGGGATTTAACTATGGCTACACCTTC.

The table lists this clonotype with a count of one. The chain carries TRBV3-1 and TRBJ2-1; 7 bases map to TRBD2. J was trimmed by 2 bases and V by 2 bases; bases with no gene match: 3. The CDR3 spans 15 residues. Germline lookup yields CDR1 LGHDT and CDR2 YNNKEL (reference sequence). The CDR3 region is CASSQKREAYNEQFF. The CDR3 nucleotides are TGTGCCAGCAGCCAAAAGCGGGAAGCCTACAATGAGCAGTTCTTC.

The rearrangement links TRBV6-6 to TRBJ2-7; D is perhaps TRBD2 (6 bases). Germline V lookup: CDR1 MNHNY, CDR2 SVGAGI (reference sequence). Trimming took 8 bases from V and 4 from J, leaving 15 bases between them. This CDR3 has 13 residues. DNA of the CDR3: TGTGCCAGCGGCCGCGACGCGGGGTACGAGCAGTACTTC. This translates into CASGRDAGYEQYF.

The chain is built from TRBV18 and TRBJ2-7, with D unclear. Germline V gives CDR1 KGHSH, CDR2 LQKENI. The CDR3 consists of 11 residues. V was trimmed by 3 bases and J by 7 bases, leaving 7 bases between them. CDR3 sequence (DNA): TGTGCCAGCTCACCGGCGGAGGAGCAGTACTTC. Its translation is CASSPAEEQYF.

The CDR3 DNA reads TGTGCCAGCAGTTTAGCGGGTGTGACCCAGTACTTC. Translating it yields CASSLAGVTQYF. This chain links TRBV12-3 or TRBV12-4 with TRBJ2-5; D gene ambiguous. V gave up 0 bases and J gave up 7 bases, with 6 bases separating them. The CDR3 extends over 12 amino acids.

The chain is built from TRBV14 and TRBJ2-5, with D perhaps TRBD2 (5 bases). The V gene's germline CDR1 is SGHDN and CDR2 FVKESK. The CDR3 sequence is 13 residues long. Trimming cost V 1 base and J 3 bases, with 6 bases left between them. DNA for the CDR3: TGTGCCAGCAGCCAAGGAGGGAAAGAGACCCAGTACTTC. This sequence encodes CASSQGGKETQYF.

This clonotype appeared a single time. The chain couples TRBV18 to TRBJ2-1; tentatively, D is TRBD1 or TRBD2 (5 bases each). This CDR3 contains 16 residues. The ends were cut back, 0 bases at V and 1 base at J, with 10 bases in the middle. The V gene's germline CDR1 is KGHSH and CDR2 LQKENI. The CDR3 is CASSPPSGQSYNEQFF. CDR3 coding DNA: TGTGCCAGCTCACCACCGTCGGGGCAATCCTACAATGAGCAGTTCTTC.

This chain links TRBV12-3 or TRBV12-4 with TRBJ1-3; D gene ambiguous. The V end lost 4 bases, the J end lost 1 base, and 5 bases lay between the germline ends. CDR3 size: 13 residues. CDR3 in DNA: TGTGCCAGCAGTTCAGTATCTGGAAACACCATATATTTT. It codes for CASSSVSGNTIYF.